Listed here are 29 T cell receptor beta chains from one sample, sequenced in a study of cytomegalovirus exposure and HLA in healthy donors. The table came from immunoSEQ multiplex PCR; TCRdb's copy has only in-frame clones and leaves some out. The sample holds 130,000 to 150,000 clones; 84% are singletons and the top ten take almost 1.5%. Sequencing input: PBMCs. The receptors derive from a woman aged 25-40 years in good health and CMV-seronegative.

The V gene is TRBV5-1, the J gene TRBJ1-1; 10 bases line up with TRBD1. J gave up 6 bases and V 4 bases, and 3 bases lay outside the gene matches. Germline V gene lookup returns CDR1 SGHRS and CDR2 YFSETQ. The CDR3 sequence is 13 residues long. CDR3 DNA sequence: TGCGCCAGCAGCGGACAGGGGGGCGCTGAAGCTTTCTTT. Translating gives CASSGQGGAEAFF.

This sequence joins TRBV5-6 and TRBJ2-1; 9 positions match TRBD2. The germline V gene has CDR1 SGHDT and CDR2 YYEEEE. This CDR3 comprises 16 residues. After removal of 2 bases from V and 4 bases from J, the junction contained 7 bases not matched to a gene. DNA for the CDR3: TGTGCCAGCAGCTTTGATGAACTAGCGGGTTACAATGAGCAGTTCTTC. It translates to CASSFDELAGYNEQFF.

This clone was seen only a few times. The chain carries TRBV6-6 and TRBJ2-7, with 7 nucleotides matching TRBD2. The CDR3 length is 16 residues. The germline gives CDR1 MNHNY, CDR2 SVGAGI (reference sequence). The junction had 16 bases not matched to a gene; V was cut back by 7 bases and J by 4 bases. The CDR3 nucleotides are TGTGCCAGCAACACTAATGGGGGGGTTGGAATATACGAGCAGTACTTC. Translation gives CASNTNGGVGIYEQYF.

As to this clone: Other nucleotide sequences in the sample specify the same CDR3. The CDR3 nucleotides read TGTGCCAGCAGTTTTAGCTCTGGGGCCAACGTCCTGACTTTC. Encoded protein: CASSFSSGANVLTF. The chain carries TRBV27 and TRBJ2-6; D not resolved. The length of the CDR3 is 14 residues. Per germline, CDR1 MNHEY and CDR2 SMNVEV (reference sequence). The V gene lost 3 bases and the J gene lost 0 bases, with 3 bases spanning the gap.

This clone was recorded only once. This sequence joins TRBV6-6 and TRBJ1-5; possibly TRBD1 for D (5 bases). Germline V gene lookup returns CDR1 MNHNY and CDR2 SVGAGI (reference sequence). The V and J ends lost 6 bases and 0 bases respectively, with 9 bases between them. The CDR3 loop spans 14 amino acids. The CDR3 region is CASRPDSSNQPQHF. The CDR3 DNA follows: TGTGCCAGCAGACCCGACAGTAGCAATCAGCCCCAGCATTTT.

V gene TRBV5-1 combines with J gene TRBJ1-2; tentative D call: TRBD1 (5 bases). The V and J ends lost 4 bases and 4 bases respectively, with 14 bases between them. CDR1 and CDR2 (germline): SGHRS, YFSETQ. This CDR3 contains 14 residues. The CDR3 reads CASSAKGEAYGYTF. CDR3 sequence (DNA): TGCGCCAGCAGCGCCAAAGGGGAGGCCTATGGCTACACCTTC.

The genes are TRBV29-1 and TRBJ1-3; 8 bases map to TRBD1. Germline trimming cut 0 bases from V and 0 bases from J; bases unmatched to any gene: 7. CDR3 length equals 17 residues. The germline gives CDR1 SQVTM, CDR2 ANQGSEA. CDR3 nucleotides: TGCAGCGTTGAAGATCCGTCAGGGGGCGTCTCTGGAAACACCATATATTTT. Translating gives CSVEDPSGGVSGNTIYF. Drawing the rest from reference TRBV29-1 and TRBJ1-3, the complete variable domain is SAVISQKPSRDICQRGTSLTIQCQVDSQVTMMFWYRQQPGQSLTLIATANQGSEATYESGFVIDKFPISRPNLTFSTLTVSNMSPEDSSIYLCSVEDPSGGVSGNTIYFGEGSWLTVV.

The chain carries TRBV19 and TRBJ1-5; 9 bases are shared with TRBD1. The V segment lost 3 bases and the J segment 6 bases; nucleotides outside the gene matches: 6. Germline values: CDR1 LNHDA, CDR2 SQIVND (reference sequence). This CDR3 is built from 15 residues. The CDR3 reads CASSMGTGIRQPQHF. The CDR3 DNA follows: TGTGCCAGTAGTATGGGGACAGGGATTCGTCAGCCCCAGCATTTT. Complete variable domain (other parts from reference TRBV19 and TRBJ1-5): DGGITQSPKYLFRKEGQNVTLSCEQNLNHDAMYWYRQDPGQGLRLIYYSQIVNDFQKGDIAEGYSVSREKKESFPLTVTSAQKNPTAFYLCASSMGTGIRQPQHFGDGTRLSIL.

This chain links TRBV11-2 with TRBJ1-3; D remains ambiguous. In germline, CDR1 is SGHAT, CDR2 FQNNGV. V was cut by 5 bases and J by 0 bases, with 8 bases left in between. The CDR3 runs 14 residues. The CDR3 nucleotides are TGTGCCAGCAGCCCGAGTTTCTCTGGAAACACCATATATTTT. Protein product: CASSPSFSGNTIYF.

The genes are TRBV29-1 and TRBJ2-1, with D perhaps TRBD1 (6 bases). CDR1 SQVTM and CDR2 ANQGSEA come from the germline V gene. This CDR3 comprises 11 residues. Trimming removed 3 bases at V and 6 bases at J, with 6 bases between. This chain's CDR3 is CSVDRGNEQFF. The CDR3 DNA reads TGCAGCGTTGACAGGGGCAATGAGCAGTTCTTC.

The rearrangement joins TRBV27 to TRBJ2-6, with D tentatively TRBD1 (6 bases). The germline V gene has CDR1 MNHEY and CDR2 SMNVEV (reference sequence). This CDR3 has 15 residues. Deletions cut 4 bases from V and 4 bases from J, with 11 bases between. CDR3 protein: CASSSWGPGANVLTF. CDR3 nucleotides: TGTGCCAGCAGTTCGTGGGGGCCAGGGGCCAACGTCCTGACTTTC. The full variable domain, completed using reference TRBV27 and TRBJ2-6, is EAQVTQNPRYLITVTGKKLTVTCSQNMNHEYMSWYRQDPGLGLRQIYYSMNVEVTDKGDVPEGYKVSRKEKRNFPLILESPSPNQTSLYFCASSSWGPGANVLTFGAGSRLTVL.

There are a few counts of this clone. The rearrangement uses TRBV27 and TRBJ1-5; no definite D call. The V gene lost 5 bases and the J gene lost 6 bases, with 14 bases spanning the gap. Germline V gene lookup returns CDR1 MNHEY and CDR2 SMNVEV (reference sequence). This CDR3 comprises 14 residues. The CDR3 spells CASSALTGFQPQHF. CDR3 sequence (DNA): TGTGCCAGCAGTGCACTGACTGGGTTTCAGCCCCAGCATTTT.

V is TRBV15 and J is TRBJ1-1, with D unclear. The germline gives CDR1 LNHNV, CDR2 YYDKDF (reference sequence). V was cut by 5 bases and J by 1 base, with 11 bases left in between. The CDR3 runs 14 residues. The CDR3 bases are TGTGCCACCAGCGCCAAGACAAGGAACACTGAAGCTTTCTTT. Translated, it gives CATSAKTRNTEAFF.

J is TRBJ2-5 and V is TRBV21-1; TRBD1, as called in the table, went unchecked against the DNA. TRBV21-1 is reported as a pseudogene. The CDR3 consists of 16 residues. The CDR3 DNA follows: TGTGCCAGCAGCACCAAACTGCAGGGGGTGCAAGAGACCCAGTACTTC. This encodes CASSTKLQGVQETQYF.

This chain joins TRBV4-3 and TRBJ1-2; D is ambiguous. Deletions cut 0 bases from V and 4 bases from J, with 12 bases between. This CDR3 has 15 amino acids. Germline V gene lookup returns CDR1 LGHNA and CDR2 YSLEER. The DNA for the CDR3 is TGCGCCAGCAGCCAAGATAGGTCAGGAAGCTATGGCTACACCTTC. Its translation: CASSQDRSGSYGYTF.

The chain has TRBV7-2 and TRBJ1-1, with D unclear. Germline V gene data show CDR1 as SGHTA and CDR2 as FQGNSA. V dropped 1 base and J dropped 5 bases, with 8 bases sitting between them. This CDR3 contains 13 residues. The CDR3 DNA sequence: TGTGCCAGCAGCTTAGGCGGCCGGACTGAAGCTTTCTTT. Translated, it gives CASSLGGRTEAFF.

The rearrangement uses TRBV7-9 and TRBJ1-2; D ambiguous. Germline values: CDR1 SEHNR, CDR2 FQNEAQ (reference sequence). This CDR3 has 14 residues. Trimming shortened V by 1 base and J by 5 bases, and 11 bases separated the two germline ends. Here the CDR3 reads CASSLVSVKYGYTF. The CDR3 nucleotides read TGTGCCAGCAGCTTAGTCTCGGTAAAGTATGGCTACACCTTC.

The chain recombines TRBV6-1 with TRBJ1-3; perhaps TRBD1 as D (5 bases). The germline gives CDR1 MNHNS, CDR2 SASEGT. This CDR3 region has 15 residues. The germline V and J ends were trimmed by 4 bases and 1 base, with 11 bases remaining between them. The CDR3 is CASSGQIGSGNTIYF. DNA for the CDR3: TGTGCCAGCAGTGGACAGATCGGGTCTGGAAACACCATATATTTT.

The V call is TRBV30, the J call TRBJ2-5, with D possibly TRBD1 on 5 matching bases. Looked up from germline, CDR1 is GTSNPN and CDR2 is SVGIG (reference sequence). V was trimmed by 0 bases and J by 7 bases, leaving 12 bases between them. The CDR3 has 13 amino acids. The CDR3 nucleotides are TGTGCCTGGAGTGTCAGGGATGCCGGGACCCAGTACTTC. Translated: CAWSVRDAGTQYF.

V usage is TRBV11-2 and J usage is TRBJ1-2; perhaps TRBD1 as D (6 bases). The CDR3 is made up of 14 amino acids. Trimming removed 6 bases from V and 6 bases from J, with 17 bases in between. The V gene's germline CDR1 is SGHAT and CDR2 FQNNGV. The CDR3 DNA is TGTGCCAGCAGTGTTCTGACAGGCGGAAATGGCTACACCTTC. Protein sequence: CASSVLTGGNGYTF.

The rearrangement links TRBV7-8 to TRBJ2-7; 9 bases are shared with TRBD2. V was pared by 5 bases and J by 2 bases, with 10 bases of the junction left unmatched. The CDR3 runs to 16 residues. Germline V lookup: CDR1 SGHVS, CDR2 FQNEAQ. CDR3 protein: CASSPPGRGGPYEQYF. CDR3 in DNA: TGTGCCAGCAGCCCCCCGGGGCGGGGGGGCCCCTACGAGCAGTACTTC.

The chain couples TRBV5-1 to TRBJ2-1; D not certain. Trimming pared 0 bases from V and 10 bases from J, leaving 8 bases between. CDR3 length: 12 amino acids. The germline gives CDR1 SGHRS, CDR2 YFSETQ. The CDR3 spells CASSLAAREQFF. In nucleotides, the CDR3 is TGCGCCAGCAGCTTGGCGGCTAGGGAGCAGTTCTTC.

The CDR3 DNA follows: TGTGCCAGCAGCACGTACTTATCTAGCGGCGGATACTACGAGCAGTACTTC. Translating it yields CASSTYLSSGGYYEQYF. This chain links TRBV5-4 with TRBJ2-7; 7 bases map to TRBD2. Unmatched junction bases numbered 16, after V lost 4 bases and J lost 3 bases. The CDR3 spans 17 residues. From germline, CDR1 is SGHNT and CDR2 YYREEE (reference sequence).

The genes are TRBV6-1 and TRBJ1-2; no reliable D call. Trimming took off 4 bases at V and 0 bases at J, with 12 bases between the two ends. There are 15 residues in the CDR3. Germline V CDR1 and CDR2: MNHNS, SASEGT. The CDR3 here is CASSVGATTNYGYTF. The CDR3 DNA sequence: TGTGCCAGCAGTGTTGGAGCCACAACTAACTATGGCTACACCTTC.

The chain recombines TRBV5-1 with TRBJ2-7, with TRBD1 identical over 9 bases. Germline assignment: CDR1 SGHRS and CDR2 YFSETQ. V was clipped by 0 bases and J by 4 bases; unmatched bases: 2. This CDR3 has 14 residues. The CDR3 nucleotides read TGCGCCAGCAGCTTGGTGGGACAGGGTTACGAGCAGTACTTC. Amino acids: CASSLVGQGYEQYF.

In DNA, the CDR3 is TGTGCCAGCAGTCGTTTAGGGGCAGGGGGAGATACGCAGTATTTT. This codes for CASSRLGAGGDTQYF. This chain uses TRBV6-1 with TRBJ2-3; TRBD1 matches 7 bases. The CDR3 covers 15 residues. J was trimmed by 5 bases and V by 5 bases; bases with no gene match: 10. From germline, CDR1 is MNHNS and CDR2 SASEGT.

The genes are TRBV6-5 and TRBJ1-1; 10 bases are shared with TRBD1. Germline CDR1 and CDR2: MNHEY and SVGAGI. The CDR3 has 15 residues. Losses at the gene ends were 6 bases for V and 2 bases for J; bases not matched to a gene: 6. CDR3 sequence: CASSLRDRGNTEAFF. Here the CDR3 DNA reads TGTGCCAGCAGCCTAAGGGACAGGGGTAACACTGAAGCTTTCTTT.

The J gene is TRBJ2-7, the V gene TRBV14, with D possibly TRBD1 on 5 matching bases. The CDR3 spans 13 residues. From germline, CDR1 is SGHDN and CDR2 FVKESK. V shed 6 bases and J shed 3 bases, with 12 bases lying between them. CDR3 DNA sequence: TGTGCCAGCAGTCAAAACCAGGGCTACGAGCAGTACTTC. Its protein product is CASSQNQGYEQYF.

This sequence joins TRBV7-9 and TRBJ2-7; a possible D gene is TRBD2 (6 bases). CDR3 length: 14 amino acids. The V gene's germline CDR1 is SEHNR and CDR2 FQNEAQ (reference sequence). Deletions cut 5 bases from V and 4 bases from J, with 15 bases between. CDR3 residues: CASSERLGGYEQYF. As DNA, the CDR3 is TGTGCCAGCAGCGAACGTCTTGGGGGGTACGAGCAGTACTTC. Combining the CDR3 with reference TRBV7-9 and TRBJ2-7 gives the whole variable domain DTGVSQNPRHKITKRGQNVTFRCDPISEHNRLYWYRQTLGQGPEFLTYFQNEAQLEKSRLLSDRFSAERPKGSFSTLEIQRTEQGDSAMYLCASSERLGGYEQYFGPGTRLTVT.